The sequence of this TCR beta chain was determined in a study of PD-1 blockade in classical Hodgkin lymphoma. Findings and limits, study-wide: Baseline diversity was lower in partial responders and progressors than complete responders.

This table comes from immunoSEQ multiplex PCR, and its TCRdb copy is limited to in-frame clones, with some not included. The data contain fewer than 65,000 clones, more than 90% of them seen just once; the ten biggest clones take up approximately 9.9%. The germline V gene has CDR1 MNHEY and CDR2 SMNVEV (reference sequence). Germline trimming cut 6 bases from V and 1 base from J; bases unmatched to any gene: 4. The CDR3 has 15 residues. All trial patients relapsed after autologous stem cell transplantation. In the case of this clone: No antigen is known for it.

The receptor was isolated from a human donor with classical Hodgkin lymphoma. V and J are TRBV27 and TRBJ2-3; the match to TRBD2 covers 10 bases. The input for sequencing was peripheral blood mononuclear cells (PBMCs), taken at baseline. CDR3: CASSNLAGGTDTQYF. DNA for the CDR3: TGTGCCAGCAGCAATCTAGCGGGGGGCACAGATACGCAGTATTTT.